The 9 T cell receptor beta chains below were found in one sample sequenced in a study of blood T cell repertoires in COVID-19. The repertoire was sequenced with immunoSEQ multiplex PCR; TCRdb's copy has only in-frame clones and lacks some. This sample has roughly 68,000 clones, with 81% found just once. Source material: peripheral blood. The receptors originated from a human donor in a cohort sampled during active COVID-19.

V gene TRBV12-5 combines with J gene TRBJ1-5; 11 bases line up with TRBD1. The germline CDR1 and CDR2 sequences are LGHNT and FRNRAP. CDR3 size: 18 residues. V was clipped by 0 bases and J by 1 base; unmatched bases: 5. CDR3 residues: CASGLVDRGRGSNQPQHF. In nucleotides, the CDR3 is TGTGCTAGTGGTTTGGTGGACAGGGGGCGAGGGAGCAATCAGCCCCAGCATTTT.

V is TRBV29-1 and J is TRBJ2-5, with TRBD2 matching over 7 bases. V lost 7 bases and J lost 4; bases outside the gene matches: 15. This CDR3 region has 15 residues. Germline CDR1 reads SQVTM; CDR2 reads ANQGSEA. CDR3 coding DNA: TGCAGCGCCACGACGTGGGGGAGGGAGAGAGAGACCCAGTACTTC. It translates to CSATTWGRERETQYF.

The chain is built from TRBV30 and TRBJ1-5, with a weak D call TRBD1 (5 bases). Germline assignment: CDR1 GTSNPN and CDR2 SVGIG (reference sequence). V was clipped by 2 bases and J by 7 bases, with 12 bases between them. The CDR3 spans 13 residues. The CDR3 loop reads CAWSRGDRQPQHF. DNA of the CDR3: TGTGCCTGGAGTCGCGGGGACCGCCAGCCCCAGCATTTT.

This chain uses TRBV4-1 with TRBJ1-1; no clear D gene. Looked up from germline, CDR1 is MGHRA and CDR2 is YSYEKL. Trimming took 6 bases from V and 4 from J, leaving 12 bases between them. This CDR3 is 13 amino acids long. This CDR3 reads CASRQSGSTEAFF. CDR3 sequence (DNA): TGCGCCAGCAGACAATCCGGGAGCACTGAAGCTTTCTTT.

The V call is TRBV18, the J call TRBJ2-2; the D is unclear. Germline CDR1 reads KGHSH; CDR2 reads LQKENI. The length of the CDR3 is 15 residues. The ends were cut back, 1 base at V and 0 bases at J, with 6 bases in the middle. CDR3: CASSPRESNTGELFF. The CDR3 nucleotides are TGTGCCAGCTCACCACGTGAGTCGAACACCGGGGAGCTGTTTTTT.

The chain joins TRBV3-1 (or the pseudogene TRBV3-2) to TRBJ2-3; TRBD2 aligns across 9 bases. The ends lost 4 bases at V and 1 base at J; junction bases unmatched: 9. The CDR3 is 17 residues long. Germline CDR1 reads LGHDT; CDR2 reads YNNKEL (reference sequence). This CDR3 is CASSRPRLADGTDTQYF. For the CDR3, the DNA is TGTGCCAGCAGCCGACCTAGACTAGCGGACGGCACAGATACGCAGTATTTT.

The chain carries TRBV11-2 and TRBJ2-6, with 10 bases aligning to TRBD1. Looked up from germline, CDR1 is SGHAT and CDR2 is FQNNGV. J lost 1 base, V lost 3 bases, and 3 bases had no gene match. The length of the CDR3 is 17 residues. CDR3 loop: CASSFPGQGSGANVLTF. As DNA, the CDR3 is TGTGCCAGCAGCTTTCCGGGACAGGGGTCTGGGGCCAACGTCCTGACTTTC.

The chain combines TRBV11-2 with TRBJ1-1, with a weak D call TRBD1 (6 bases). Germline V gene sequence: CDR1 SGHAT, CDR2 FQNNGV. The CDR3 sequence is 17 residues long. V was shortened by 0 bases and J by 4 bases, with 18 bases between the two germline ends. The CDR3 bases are TGTGCCAGCAGCTTAGATTCCGGACAGTCGGGGATCACTGAAGCTTTCTTT. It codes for CASSLDSGQSGITEAFF.

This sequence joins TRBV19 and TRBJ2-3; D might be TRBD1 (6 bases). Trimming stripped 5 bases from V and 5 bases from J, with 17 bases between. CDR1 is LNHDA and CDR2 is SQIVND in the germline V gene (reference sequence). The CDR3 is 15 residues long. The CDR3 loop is CASSAGPQGLDTQYF. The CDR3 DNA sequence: TGTGCCAGTAGTGCCGGCCCGCAGGGGCTAGATACGCAGTATTTT.